The subject of this entry is one T cell receptor beta chain. The entry originates in a study of T-cell reconstitution after alpha-beta-depleted transplantation in children. Trimming removed 6 bases from V and 5 bases from J, with 19 bases in between. The germline V gene encodes CDR1 LGHDT and CDR2 YNNKEL (reference sequence). The CDR3 is made up of 15 amino acids. Preparation of the TCRbeta library involved a method that used unique molecular identifiers. TCRdb processed the PCR reads anew with MiXCR; each CDR3 protein has one entry. This sample has fewer than 750,000 distinct CDR3 sequences, with over 25% found just once.

The rearrangement links TRBV3-1 to TRBJ2-5, with a possible D match to TRBD1 (6 bases). The TCR sequence derives from a boy under two years old with Wiskott-Aldrich syndrome, due to receive a stem cell transplant. The material was PBMCs, obtained before TCRalphabeta/CD19-depleted stem cell transplant. This CDR3 reads CASRLSRGDWETQYF. The CDR3 DNA reads TGTGCCAGCAGGCTAAGCAGGGGAGATTGGGAGACCCAGTACTTC.